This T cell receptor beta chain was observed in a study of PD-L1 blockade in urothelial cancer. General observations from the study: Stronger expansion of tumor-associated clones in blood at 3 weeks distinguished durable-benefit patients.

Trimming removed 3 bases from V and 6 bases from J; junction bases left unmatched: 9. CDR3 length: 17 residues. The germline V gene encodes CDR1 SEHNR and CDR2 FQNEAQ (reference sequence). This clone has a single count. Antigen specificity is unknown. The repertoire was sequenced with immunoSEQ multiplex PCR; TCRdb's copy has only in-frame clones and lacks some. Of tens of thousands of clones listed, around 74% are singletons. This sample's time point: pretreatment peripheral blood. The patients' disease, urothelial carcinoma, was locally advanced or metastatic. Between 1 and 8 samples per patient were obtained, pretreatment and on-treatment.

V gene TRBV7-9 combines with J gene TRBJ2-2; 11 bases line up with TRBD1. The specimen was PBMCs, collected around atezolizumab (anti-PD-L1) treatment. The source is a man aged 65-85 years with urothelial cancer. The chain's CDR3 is CASSFRTGGTYAGELFF. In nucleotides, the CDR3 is TGTGCCAGCAGCTTCCGGACAGGGGGCACGTATGCCGGGGAGCTGTTTTTT.